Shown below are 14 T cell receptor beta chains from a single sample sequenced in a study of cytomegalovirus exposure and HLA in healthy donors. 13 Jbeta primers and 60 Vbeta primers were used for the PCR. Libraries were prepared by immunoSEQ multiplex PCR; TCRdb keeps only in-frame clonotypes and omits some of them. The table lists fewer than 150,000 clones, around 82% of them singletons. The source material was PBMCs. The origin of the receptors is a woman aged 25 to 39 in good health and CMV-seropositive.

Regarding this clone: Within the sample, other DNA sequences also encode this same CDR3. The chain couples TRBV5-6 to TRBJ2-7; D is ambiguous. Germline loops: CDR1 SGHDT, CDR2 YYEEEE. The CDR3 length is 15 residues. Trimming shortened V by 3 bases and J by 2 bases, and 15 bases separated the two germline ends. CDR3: CASSSKDSWTYEQYF. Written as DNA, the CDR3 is TGTGCCAGCAGCTCTAAAGACTCCTGGACCTACGAGCAGTACTTC.

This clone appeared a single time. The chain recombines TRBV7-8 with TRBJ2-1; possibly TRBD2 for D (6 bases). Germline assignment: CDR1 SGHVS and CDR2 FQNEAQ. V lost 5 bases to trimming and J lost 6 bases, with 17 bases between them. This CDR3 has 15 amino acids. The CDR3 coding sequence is TGTGCCAGCAGCGGAGGGTGGGAGCGGCCCAATGAGCAGTTCTTC. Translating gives CASSGGWERPNEQFF.

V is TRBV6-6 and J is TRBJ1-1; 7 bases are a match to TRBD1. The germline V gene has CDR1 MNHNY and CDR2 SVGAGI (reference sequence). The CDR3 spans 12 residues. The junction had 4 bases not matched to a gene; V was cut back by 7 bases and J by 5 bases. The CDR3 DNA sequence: TGTGCCAGCAATCAGGGGGTGACTGAAGCTTTCTTT. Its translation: CASNQGVTEAFF.

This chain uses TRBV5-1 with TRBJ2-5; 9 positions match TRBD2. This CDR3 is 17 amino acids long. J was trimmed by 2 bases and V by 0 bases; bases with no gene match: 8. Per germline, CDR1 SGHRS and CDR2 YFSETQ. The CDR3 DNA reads TGCGCCAGCAGCTTGGGTAGCGGGGGAGGGGTACAAGAGACCCAGTACTTC. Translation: CASSLGSGGGVQETQYF.

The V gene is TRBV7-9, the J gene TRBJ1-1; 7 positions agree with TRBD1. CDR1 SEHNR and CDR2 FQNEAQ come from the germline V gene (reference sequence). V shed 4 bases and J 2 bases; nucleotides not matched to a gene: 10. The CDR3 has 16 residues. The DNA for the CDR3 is TGTGCCAGCAGCTCACCACACAGGGGAATAAACACTGAAGCTTTCTTT. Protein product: CASSSPHRGINTEAFF.

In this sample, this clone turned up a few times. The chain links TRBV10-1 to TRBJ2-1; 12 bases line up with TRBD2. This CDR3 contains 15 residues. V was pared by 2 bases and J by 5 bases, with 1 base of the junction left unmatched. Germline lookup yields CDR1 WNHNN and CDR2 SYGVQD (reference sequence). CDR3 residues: CASSEGLAGNNEQFF. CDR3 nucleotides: TGCGCCAGCAGTGAGGGACTAGCGGGGAACAATGAGCAGTTCTTC.

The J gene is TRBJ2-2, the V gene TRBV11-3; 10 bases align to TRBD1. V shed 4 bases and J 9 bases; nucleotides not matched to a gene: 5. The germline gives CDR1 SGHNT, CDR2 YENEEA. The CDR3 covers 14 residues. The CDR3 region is CASSSGTGVRELFF. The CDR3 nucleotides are TGTGCCAGCAGCTCCGGGACAGGGGTCCGGGAGCTGTTTTTT.

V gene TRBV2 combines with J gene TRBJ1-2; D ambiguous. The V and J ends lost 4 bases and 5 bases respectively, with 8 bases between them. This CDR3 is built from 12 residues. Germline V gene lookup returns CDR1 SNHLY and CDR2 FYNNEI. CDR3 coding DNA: TGTGCCAGCAGTGCCGAGCGGTATGGCTACACCTTC. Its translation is CASSAERYGYTF.

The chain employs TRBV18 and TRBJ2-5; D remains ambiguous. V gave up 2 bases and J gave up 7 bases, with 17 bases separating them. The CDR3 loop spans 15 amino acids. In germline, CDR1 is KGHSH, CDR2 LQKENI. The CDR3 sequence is CASSPVDGSTGTQYF. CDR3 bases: TGTGCCAGCTCACCAGTAGACGGATCGACGGGGACCCAGTACTTC.

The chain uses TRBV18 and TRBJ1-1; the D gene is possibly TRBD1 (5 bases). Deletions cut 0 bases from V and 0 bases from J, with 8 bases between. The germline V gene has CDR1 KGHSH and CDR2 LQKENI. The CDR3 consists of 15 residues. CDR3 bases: TGTGCCAGCTCACCACCAGGGGCAATGAACACTGAAGCTTTCTTT. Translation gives CASSPPGAMNTEAFF.

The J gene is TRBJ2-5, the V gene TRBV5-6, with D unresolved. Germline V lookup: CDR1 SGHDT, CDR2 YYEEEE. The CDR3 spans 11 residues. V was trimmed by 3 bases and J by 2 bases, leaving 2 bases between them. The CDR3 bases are TGTGCCAGCAGCTCTCAAGAGACCCAGTACTTC. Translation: CASSSQETQYF.

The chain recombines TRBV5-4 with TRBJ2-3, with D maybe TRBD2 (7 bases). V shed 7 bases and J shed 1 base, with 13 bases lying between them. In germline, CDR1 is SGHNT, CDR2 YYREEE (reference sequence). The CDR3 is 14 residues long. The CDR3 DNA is TGTGCCAGCCGGGGGGCTAGCGGCACAGATACGCAGTATTTT. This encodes CASRGASGTDTQYF.

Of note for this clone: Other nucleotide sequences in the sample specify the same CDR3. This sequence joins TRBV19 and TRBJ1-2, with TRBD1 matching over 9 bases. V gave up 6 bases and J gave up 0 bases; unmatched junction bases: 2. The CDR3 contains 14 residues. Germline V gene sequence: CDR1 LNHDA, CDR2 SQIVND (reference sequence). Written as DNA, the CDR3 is TGTGCCAGTAGACGACAGGGGGCTAACTATGGCTACACCTTC. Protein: CASRRQGANYGYTF. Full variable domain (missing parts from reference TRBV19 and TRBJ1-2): DGGITQSPKYLFRKEGQNVTLSCEQNLNHDAMYWYRQDPGQGLRLIYYSQIVNDFQKGDIAEGYSVSREKKESFPLTVTSAQKNPTAFYLCASRRQGANYGYTFGSGTRLTVV.

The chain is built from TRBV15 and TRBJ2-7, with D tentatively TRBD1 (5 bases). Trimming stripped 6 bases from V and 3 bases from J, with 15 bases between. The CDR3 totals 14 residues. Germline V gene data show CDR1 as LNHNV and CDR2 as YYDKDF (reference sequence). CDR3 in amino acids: CATSRTSSGYEQYF. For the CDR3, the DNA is TGTGCCACCAGTCGGACATCGTCGGGCTACGAGCAGTACTTC.